The 16 T cell receptor beta chains below were found in one sample sequenced in a study of T cell responses to AZD1222 COVID-19 vaccine. Some clones are missing from TCRdb's copy, which holds only in-frame ones; the method was immunoSEQ multiplex PCR. Among 97,000 or so clones listed, approximately 91% were seen once. The input for sequencing was peripheral blood, taken 28 days after the second AZD1222 dose. These receptors all stem from an adult who received the AZD1222 COVID-19 vaccine.

The chain combines TRBV11-3 with TRBJ2-1; D might be TRBD1 (7 bases). Germline lookup yields CDR1 SGHNT and CDR2 YENEEA. V dropped 3 bases and J dropped 7 bases, with 10 bases sitting between them. This CDR3 is built from 13 residues. The CDR3 DNA follows: TGTGCCAGCAGCTTTTCAGGGGGGAATGAGCAGTTCTTC. The encoded protein is CASSFSGGNEQFF.

The gene calls are TRBV13 and TRBJ2-5; D not certain. Trimming removed 0 bases at V and 2 bases at J, with 7 bases between. This CDR3 contains 14 residues. Germline assignment: CDR1 PRHDT and CDR2 FYEKMQ (reference sequence). The chain's CDR3 is CASSLGGHQETQYF. DNA for the CDR3: TGTGCCAGCAGCTTAGGGGGCCATCAAGAGACCCAGTACTTC.

The chain combines TRBV6-5 with TRBJ2-4; no clear D gene. Germline V gives CDR1 MNHEY, CDR2 SVGAGI. Trimming shortened V by 8 bases and J by 0 bases, and 8 bases separated the two germline ends. The CDR3 loop spans 13 amino acids. This chain's CDR3 is CASGDRAKNIQYF. The DNA of the CDR3 is TGTGCCAGCGGAGATAGAGCCAAAAACATTCAGTACTTC.

The rearrangement joins TRBV10-3 to TRBJ2-5; D may be TRBD2 (7 bases). The germline CDR1 and CDR2 sequences are ENHRY and SYGVKD. V dropped 3 bases and J dropped 2 bases, with 22 bases sitting between them. The CDR3 has 18 amino acids. The CDR3 loop reads CAISESLLGGPTQETQYF. The CDR3 DNA follows: TGTGCCATCAGTGAATCACTGTTGGGGGGGCCAACTCAAGAGACCCAGTACTTC.

This chain joins TRBV6-2 or TRBV6-3 and TRBJ2-7; 7 nucleotides align to TRBD1. Germline V gene lookup returns CDR1 MNHEY and CDR2 SVGEGT. Trimming at V came to 4 bases and at J to 5 bases, leaving 8 bases not matched to a gene. The CDR3 runs 14 residues. CDR3 sequence (DNA): TGTGCCAGCAGTTCGACAGGGAAAGGGGACGAGCAGTACTTC. Translating gives CASSSTGKGDEQYF.

The chain recombines TRBV28 with TRBJ1-5; TRBD1 is a possible D gene (5 bases). Deletions cut 7 bases from V and 11 bases from J, with 18 bases between. Germline CDR1 reads MDHEN; CDR2 reads SYDVKM. This CDR3 is 13 amino acids long. CDR3 coding DNA: TGTGCCAGCACAAGGGACGGCCGGGGAGCCCAGCATTTT. Protein: CASTRDGRGAQHF.

The CDR3 spells CASRQVVMNTEAFF. The CDR3 nucleotides are TGTGCCAGCAGGCAGGTGGTTATGAACACTGAAGCTTTCTTT. The genes are TRBV2 and TRBJ1-1, with D uncertain. V was shortened by 6 bases and J by 0 bases, with 11 bases between the two germline ends. The CDR3 consists of 14 residues. The germline CDR1 and CDR2 sequences are SNHLY and FYNNEI.

CDR3 region: CASSGTGAANEKLFF. CDR3 nucleotides: TGTGCCAGCAGCGGCACAGGGGCTGCTAATGAAAAACTGTTTTTT. This sequence joins TRBV5-8 and TRBJ1-4, with TRBD1 matching over 7 bases. The CDR3 has 15 amino acids. Unmatched junction bases numbered 6, after V lost 4 bases and J lost 3 bases. Per germline, CDR1 SGHTS and CDR2 YDEGEE. The whole variable domain, remainder taken from reference TRBV5-8 and TRBJ1-4, is EAGVTQSPTHLIKTRGQQATLRCSPISGHTSVYWYQQALGLGLQFLLWYDEGEERNRGNFPPRFSGRQFPNYSSELNVNALELEDSALYLCASSGTGAANEKLFFGSGTQLSVL.

The chain employs TRBV12-3 or TRBV12-4 and TRBJ1-1, with no clear D. This CDR3 comprises 13 residues. Trimming pared 5 bases from V and 1 base from J, leaving 8 bases between. CDR3 nucleotides: TGTGCCAGCAGTGAGTTTTCGAACACTGAAGCTTTCTTT. This sequence encodes CASSEFSNTEAFF.

V gene TRBV2 combines with J gene TRBJ1-5; 7 nucleotides align to TRBD1. The CDR3 is made up of 14 amino acids. Germline CDR1 reads SNHLY; CDR2 reads FYNNEI. J lost 6 bases, V lost 3 bases, and 5 bases had no gene match. The CDR3 reads CASSESGGRQPQHF. In DNA form, the CDR3 reads TGTGCCAGCAGTGAGTCAGGGGGACGTCAGCCCCAGCATTTT.

CDR3 region: CASSLFQPTYNEQFF. The DNA for the CDR3 is TGTGCCAGCAGTTTATTCCAGCCAACCTACAATGAGCAGTTCTTC. The chain carries TRBV28 and TRBJ2-1; D remains unclear. The V and J ends lost 1 base and 2 bases respectively, with 9 bases between them. The CDR3 contains 15 residues. From germline, CDR1 is MDHEN and CDR2 SYDVKM.

The chain combines TRBV19 with TRBJ2-4; TRBD1 might be the D (5 bases). V was shortened by 1 base and J by 8 bases, with 12 bases between the two germline ends. This CDR3 has 14 amino acids. Looked up from germline, CDR1 is LNHDA and CDR2 is SQIVND (reference sequence). The CDR3 protein is CASSIGGSRDIQYF. As DNA, the CDR3 is TGTGCCAGTAGTATAGGGGGTAGCAGGGACATTCAGTACTTC.

J is TRBJ1-5 and V is TRBV29-1, with 11 bases lining up with TRBD1. J lost 8 bases, V lost 7 bases, and 7 bases had no gene match. Germline CDR1 and CDR2: SQVTM and ANQGSEA. This CDR3 is 13 amino acids long. CDR3 region: CSAWTGGLEPQHF. The CDR3 DNA reads TGCAGCGCCTGGACAGGGGGCTTGGAGCCCCAGCATTTT.

This chain uses TRBV28 with TRBJ2-3; D gene uncertain. V gave up 7 bases and J gave up 3 bases, with 11 bases separating them. The germline V gene has CDR1 MDHEN and CDR2 SYDVKM. The CDR3 runs 13 residues. CDR3 in amino acids: CASNLMGTDTQYF. CDR3 sequence (DNA): TGTGCCAGCAACCTGATGGGTACAGATACGCAGTATTTT.

The chain employs TRBV24-1 and TRBJ2-2; 8 bases are a match to TRBD1. CDR3 length equals 16 residues. With 4 bases clipped from V and 5 bases from J, the junction kept 8 bases outside the gene matches. CDR1 KGHDR and CDR2 SFDVKD come from the germline V gene. This CDR3 is CATSDPDRDSTGELFF. DNA of the CDR3: TGTGCCACCAGTGACCCGGACAGGGATTCTACCGGGGAGCTGTTTTTT.

The chain uses TRBV9 and TRBJ2-1, with D possibly TRBD1 on 5 matching bases. This CDR3 has 13 amino acids. Trimming pared 1 base from V and 3 bases from J, leaving 5 bases between. Germline CDR1 is SGDLS and CDR2 is YYNGEE. In nucleotides, the CDR3 is TGTGCCAGCAGCGTAAGGGGCTACAATGAGCAGTTCTTC. Its protein product is CASSVRGYNEQFF. Combining the CDR3 with reference TRBV9 and TRBJ2-1 gives the whole variable domain DSGVTQTPKHLITATGQRVTLRCSPRSGDLSVYWYQQSLDQGLQFLIQYYNGEERAKGNILERFSAQQFPDLHSELNLSSLELGDSALYFCASSVRGYNEQFFGPGTRLTVL.